This entry is about one T cell receptor (beta chain). This specimen belongs to a study of blood T cell repertoires in COVID-19. About the research overall: T cells, B-cell-depleted T cells, or PBMCs provided the cDNA or gDNA that served as material.

The CDR3 has 16 amino acids. V lost 5 bases, J lost 4 bases, and 11 bases stayed unmatched. CDR1 is MGHDK, CDR2 SYGVNS, per germline. The method was immunoSEQ multiplex PCR; TCRdb's version includes in-frame clones alone and lacks a portion of them. The repertoire consists of some 200,000 clones, with roughly four fifths occurring once and the leading ten covering over 6.5%. Cohorts were assigned according to the clinical history that participants reported. Sequenced input: PBMCs or T cells enriched from blood (not recorded which). The source is a man aged 35-49 years who had recovered from COVID-19. The J gene is TRBJ1-5, the V gene TRBV25-1; 7 nucleotides agree with TRBD1. Written as DNA, the CDR3 is TGTGCCAGCAGTCCCTGGGGCGAGGGGGCGAATCAGCCCCAGCATTTT. The encoded protein is CASSPWGEGANQPQHF.